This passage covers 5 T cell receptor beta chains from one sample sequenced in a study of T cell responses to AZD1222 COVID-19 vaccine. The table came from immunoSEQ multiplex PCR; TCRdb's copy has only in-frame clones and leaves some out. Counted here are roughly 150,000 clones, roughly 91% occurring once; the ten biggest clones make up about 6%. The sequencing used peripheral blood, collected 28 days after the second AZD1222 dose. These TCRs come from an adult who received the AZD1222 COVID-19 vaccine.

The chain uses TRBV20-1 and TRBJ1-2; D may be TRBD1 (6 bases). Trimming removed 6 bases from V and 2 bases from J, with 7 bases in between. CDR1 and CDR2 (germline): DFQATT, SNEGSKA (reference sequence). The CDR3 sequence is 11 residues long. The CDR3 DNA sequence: TGCAGTGCCGGACAGAACTATGGCTACACCTTC. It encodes CSAGQNYGYTF.

The DNA for the CDR3 is TGTGCCAGCAGGCAGGGGGCGCAACTTAGTGGCTACACCTTC. As protein: CASRQGAQLSGYTF. The gene calls are TRBV28 and TRBJ1-2, with 8 positions matching TRBD1. From germline, CDR1 is MDHEN and CDR2 SYDVKM. This CDR3 is built from 14 residues. V gave up 6 bases and J gave up 7 bases; unmatched junction bases: 10.

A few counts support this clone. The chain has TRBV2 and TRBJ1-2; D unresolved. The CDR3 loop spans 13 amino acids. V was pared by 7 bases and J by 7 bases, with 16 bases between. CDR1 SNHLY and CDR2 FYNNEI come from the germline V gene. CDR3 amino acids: CASNLLDSGGYTF. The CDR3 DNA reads TGTGCCAGCAACCTACTCGACTCGGGTGGCTACACCTTC.

In DNA form, the CDR3 reads TGTGCCAGCAGCACGAGGGTGACAGGGGGAACAGATACGCAGTATTTT. It is translated as CASSTRVTGGTDTQYF. V gene TRBV5-4 combines with J gene TRBJ2-3; 9 bases match TRBD1. This CDR3 comprises 16 residues. Trimming took 4 bases from V and 3 from J; bases not matched to a gene: 9. Germline values: CDR1 SGHNT, CDR2 YYREEE (reference sequence).

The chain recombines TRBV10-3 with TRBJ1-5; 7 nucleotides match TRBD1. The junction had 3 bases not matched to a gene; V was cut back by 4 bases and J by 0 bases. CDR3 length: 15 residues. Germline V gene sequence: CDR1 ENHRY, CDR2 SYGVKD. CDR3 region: CAISVDRASNQPQHF. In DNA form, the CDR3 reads TGTGCCATCAGTGTTGACAGGGCTAGCAATCAGCCCCAGCATTTT.